Sequencing of this T cell receptor (beta chain) was carried out in a study of molecular identifiers for immune sequencing clone quantification. Making the bulk TCR libraries relied on previously described methods and listed TCR primers. TCRdb itself ran the PCR reads through MiXCR, one entry per CDR3 protein. The sample contains fewer than 100,000 distinct CDR3 sequences, roughly a fifth of which appear only once. Study-wide findings and caveats: Clones carrying above 20 RNA copies accounted for over 98% of effector molecules, under 1% in naive cells. Detectable among roughly 1 million naive cells, according to reports, was Jurkat TCR RNA spiked in from one cell.

Using a CD8+CD4-CCR7+CD45RA+ phenotype, naive CD8 T cells were sorted. This clonotype showed up many times. Antigen specificity is unknown. This TCR was sampled from a human donor in good health. Some libraries in this study had Jurkat cell RNA spiked in. Specimen: naive CD8+ T cells from blood, with Jurkat cell RNA spiked in. Subset of the sample: FACS-sorted CD8+CD4-CCR7+CD45RA+ naive T cells.

The CDR3 spells CSAPRGWADTQYF. The CDR3 DNA sequence: TGCAGTGCACCCAGGGGTTGGGCAGATACGCAGTATTTT. V and J are TRBV20-1 and TRBJ2-3; D possibly corresponds to TRBD1 (6 bases). The germline V gene has CDR1 DFQATT and CDR2 SNEGSKA (reference sequence). The V gene lost 6 bases and the J gene lost 4 bases, with 14 bases spanning the gap. This CDR3 contains 13 residues.